This TCR beta chain was sequenced during a study of regulatory T cells in long-lasting Graves disease. The time point is: newly diagnosed GD, antithyroid drugs for less than 3 months. From RNA extracted from PBMCs, the TCR library was made. EDTA tubes were used for drawing approximately 8.4 milliliters of peripheral blood. Construction of the TCR beta libraries employed iRepertoire HTBI primers in conjunction with Arm-PCR of CDR3 regions. TCRdb reprocessed the multiplex PCR reads via MiXCR and lists one record per CDR3 protein. The sample has some 560,000 distinct CDR3 sequences, 16% seen once. This clonotype was picked up many times. These same data were also listed under a study on T cells in Graves' hyperthyroidism and ophthalmopathy. That work adds: The HTBI primer set drove a first-round RT-PCR of the TCR CDR3.

The sequencing used peripheral blood mononuclear cells (PBMCs), collected at new diagnosis, from a patient treated with antithyroid drugs. The TCR originated in a woman aged 35 to 59 with Graves disease.

The CDR3 coding sequence is TGCGCCAGCAGCATAACAGGTTACACTGAAGCTTTCTTT. Translated: CASSITGYTEAFF. V and J are TRBV5-1 and TRBJ1-1, with D maybe TRBD1 (5 bases). The germline V gene has CDR1 SGHRS and CDR2 YFSETQ. V gave up 4 bases and J gave up 3 bases, with 10 bases separating them. The CDR3 has 13 amino acids.